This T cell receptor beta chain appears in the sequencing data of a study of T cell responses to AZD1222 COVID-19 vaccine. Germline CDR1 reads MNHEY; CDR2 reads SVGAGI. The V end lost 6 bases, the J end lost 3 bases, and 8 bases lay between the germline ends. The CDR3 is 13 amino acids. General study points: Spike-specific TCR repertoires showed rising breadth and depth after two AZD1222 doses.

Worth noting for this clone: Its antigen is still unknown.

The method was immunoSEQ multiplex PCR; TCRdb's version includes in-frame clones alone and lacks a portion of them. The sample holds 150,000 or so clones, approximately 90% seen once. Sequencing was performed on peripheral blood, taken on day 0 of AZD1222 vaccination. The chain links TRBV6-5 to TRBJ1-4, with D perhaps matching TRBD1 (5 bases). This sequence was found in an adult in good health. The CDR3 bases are TGTGCCAGCAGCGGCAGGGCTAATGAAAAACTGTTTTTT. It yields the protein CASSGRANEKLFF.